These 24 T cell receptor beta chains share one sample of origin, sequenced in a study of response to subunit inactivated influenza vaccine. One entry per CDR3 protein, called by TCRdb with MiXCR from the RT-PCR reads. The sample lists about 620,000 distinct CDR3 sequences; 12% were seen once. The sequencing here drew on PBMCs from blood, taken on the day of vaccination. The origin of the receptors is a man aged 45-60 years who received an inactivated influenza vaccine.

Many counts were recorded for this clonotype. The rearrangement uses TRBV5-1 and TRBJ1-1; D uncertain. The CDR3 spans 13 residues. The germline gives CDR1 SGHRS, CDR2 YFSETQ. The V and J ends lost 0 bases and 8 bases respectively, with 11 bases between them. CDR3: CASSLGQVSEAFF. Written as DNA, the CDR3 is TGCGCCAGCAGCTTGGGTCAGGTCTCGGAAGCTTTCTTT. The full variable domain, in which reference TRBV5-1 and TRBJ1-1 provide the parts outside the CDR3, is KAGVTQTPRYLIKTRGQQVTLSCSPISGHRSVSWYQQTPGQGLQFLFEYFSETQRNKGNFPGRFSGRQFSNSRSEMNVSTLELGDSALYLCASSLGQVSEAFFGQGTRLTVV.

This clonotype occurred many times. This chain connects TRBV15 to TRBJ2-7, with TRBD1 as a possible D gene (6 bases). V was shortened by 8 bases and J by 0 bases, with 14 bases between the two germline ends. This CDR3 region has 14 residues. Germline CDR1 reads LNHNV; CDR2 reads YYDKDF (reference sequence). CDR3 nucleotides: TGTGCCACCTCCACGCTACAGGGCTCCTACGAGCAGTACTTC. It encodes CATSTLQGSYEQYF.

This clonotype appeared many times. V is TRBV5-1 and J is TRBJ1-3; 8 positions agree with TRBD1. This CDR3 has 16 residues. Unmatched junction bases numbered 5, after V lost 2 bases and J lost 1 base. Germline assignment: CDR1 SGHRS and CDR2 YFSETQ. The chain's CDR3 is CASSFGQGVSGNTIYF. In nucleotides, the CDR3 is TGCGCCAGCAGCTTCGGACAGGGTGTATCTGGAAACACCATATATTTT.

The chain has TRBV9 and TRBJ2-7; 8 bases are a match to TRBD2. After removal of 8 bases from V and 5 bases from J, the junction contained 12 bases not matched to a gene. CDR3 size: 14 residues. Germline-derived CDR1 and CDR2 are SGDLS and YYNGEE. The CDR3 is CASAPPGGADEQYF. CDR3 DNA sequence: TGTGCCAGTGCTCCCCCGGGGGGGGCGGACGAGCAGTACTTC.

This clonotype has more than one count but fewer than ten. The chain uses TRBV29-1 and TRBJ1-1; D remains unclear. Trimming cost V 4 bases and J 4 bases, with 13 bases left between them. CDR3 length: 13 residues. Germline V gene lookup returns CDR1 SQVTM and CDR2 ANQGSEA. The DNA for the CDR3 is TGCAGCGTTGTAAGGATCGGAGTCACTGAAGCTTTCTTT. Its translation: CSVVRIGVTEAFF.

The sample holds many counts of this clonotype. The V call is TRBV12-3 or TRBV12-4, the J call TRBJ2-3; 8 nucleotides agree with TRBD1. The CDR3 has 16 residues. Trimming at V came to 5 bases and at J to 5 bases, leaving 12 bases not matched to a gene. DNA for the CDR3: TGTGCCAGCAGTCGATACCGGGACAGGAGGGAAGATACGCAGTATTTT. It specifies CASSRYRDRREDTQYF.

The CDR3 loop is CATSRELANREGETQYF. CDR3 in DNA: TGTGCCACCAGCAGGGAACTCGCGAATCGGGAGGGCGAGACCCAGTACTTC. The gene calls are TRBV15 and TRBJ2-5; 8 nucleotides align to TRBD2. The J segment lost 5 bases and the V segment lost 3 bases, leaving 14 bases of the junction unmatched. The CDR3 runs 17 residues. CDR1 is LNHNV and CDR2 is YYDKDF in the germline V gene (reference sequence).

This clonotype was counted between two and nine times. The chain uses TRBV5-1 and TRBJ1-1; D perhaps matches TRBD1 (6 bases). The CDR3 extends over 16 amino acids. Germline assignment: CDR1 SGHRS and CDR2 YFSETQ. V was shortened by 1 base and J by 0 bases, with 13 bases between the two germline ends. CDR3 DNA: TGCGCCAGCAGCTTGTTGGCAGGGGCGATGAACACTGAAGCTTTCTTT. Residues: CASSLLAGAMNTEAFF.

This clonotype was observed at least ten times. The chain joins TRBV5-1 to TRBJ2-2; D is possibly TRBD1 or TRBD2 (6 bases each). The CDR3 is 15 residues long. Germline V lookup: CDR1 SGHRS, CDR2 YFSETQ. V gave up 2 bases and J gave up 6 bases, with 14 bases separating them. The CDR3 nucleotides read TGCGCCAGCAGCTTTCTCGGGGGCGCGGCCGGGGAGCTGTTTTTT. Translated, it gives CASSFLGGAAGELFF.

V and J are TRBV4-2 and TRBJ2-3; D uncertain. V lost 0 bases, J lost 0 bases, and 7 bases lay in between. Germline V gene data show CDR1 as LGHNA and CDR2 as YNFKEQ. The CDR3 consists of 15 residues. CDR3 amino acids: CASSQDGDSTDTQYF. As DNA, the CDR3 is TGTGCCAGCAGCCAAGATGGGGATAGCACAGATACGCAGTATTTT.

The V and J genes are TRBV5-1 and TRBJ2-1; 8 bases agree with TRBD2. After removal of 2 bases from V and 9 bases from J, the junction contained 7 bases not matched to a gene. Germline V lookup: CDR1 SGHRS, CDR2 YFSETQ. This CDR3 has 14 residues. As DNA, the CDR3 is TGCGCCAGCAGCTTTGTAGCGGGGAGTCCTGAGCAGTTCTTC. Translating gives CASSFVAGSPEQFF. Complete variable domain (other parts from reference TRBV5-1 and TRBJ2-1): KAGVTQTPRYLIKTRGQQVTLSCSPISGHRSVSWYQQTPGQGLQFLFEYFSETQRNKGNFPGRFSGRQFSNSRSEMNVSTLELGDSALYLCASSFVAGSPEQFFGPGTRLTVL.

This clonotype has more than one count but fewer than ten. V gene TRBV7-9 combines with J gene TRBJ2-5; D is possibly TRBD1 (6 bases). The germline gives CDR1 SEHNR, CDR2 FQNEAQ (reference sequence). CDR3 size: 13 residues. Trimming took off 5 bases at V and 1 base at J, with 8 bases between the two ends. The CDR3 here is CASSIQGQETQYF. In DNA form, the CDR3 reads TGTGCCAGCAGCATACAGGGCCAAGAGACCCAGTACTTC.

The V gene is TRBV7-3, the J gene TRBJ2-1, with 7 positions matching TRBD2. The V and J ends lost 5 bases and 0 bases, in that order; junction bases with no gene match: 1. The CDR3 loop spans 14 amino acids. CDR1 is SGHTA and CDR2 is FQGTGA in the germline V gene. The CDR3 region has the DNA TGTGCCAGCAGCGGGAGGGTCTCCTACAATGAGCAGTTCTTC. Encoded protein: CASSGRVSYNEQFF.

This clonotype was recorded at least ten times. This chain joins TRBV5-1 and TRBJ1-5; no clear D. The CDR3 is 13 residues long. The germline V gene encodes CDR1 SGHRS and CDR2 YFSETQ. The V end was cut by 0 bases, the J end by 6 bases, with 7 bases between. The CDR3 DNA sequence: TGCGCCAGCAGCTTGGCCCCCGCTCAGCCCCAGCATTTT. This sequence encodes CASSLAPAQPQHF.

CDR3 DNA: TGTGCCATCAGGGAACTAGGCACAGATACGCAGTATTTT. Translated, it gives CAIRELGTDTQYF. J is TRBJ2-3 and V is TRBV10-3; D might be TRBD2 (5 bases). V lost 6 bases and J lost 1, with 8 bases in between. The CDR3 totals 13 residues. Germline V gene data show CDR1 as ENHRY and CDR2 as SYGVKD.

J is TRBJ2-7 and V is TRBV7-9; 9 nucleotides match TRBD1. The V and J ends lost 4 bases and 2 bases, in that order; junction bases with no gene match: 6. The CDR3 length is 15 residues. CDR1 is SEHNR and CDR2 is FQNEAQ in the germline V gene (reference sequence). The CDR3 sequence is CASSSPGTGTYEQYF. The CDR3 DNA follows: TGTGCCAGCAGCTCCCCCGGGACAGGGACCTACGAGCAGTACTTC.

This clonotype appeared a few times. J is TRBJ2-3 and V is TRBV18; D unresolved. The CDR3 totals 12 residues. Looked up from germline, CDR1 is KGHSH and CDR2 is LQKENI. V shed 3 bases and J shed 5 bases, with 6 bases lying between them. CDR3 DNA sequence: TGTGCCAGCTCACCCCGGATAGATACGCAGTATTTT. This gives the protein CASSPRIDTQYF.

As regards this clonotype: At one boundary the junction diverges from the germline segment, which might be a read error. V gene TRBV9 combines with J gene TRBJ2-3; D is uncertain. CDR1 and CDR2 (germline): SGDLS, YYNGEE. The CDR3 is 16 residues long. The CDR3 DNA reads as TGTGCCAGCAGCGTAGTTTTGGGTGCTTACACAGATACGCGGTATTTT. Its protein is CASSVVLGAYTDTRYF.

This clonotype was recorded a few times. The chain combines TRBV7-3 with TRBJ2-3; 7 bases are a match to TRBD1. With 4 bases clipped from V and 4 bases from J, the junction kept 8 bases outside the gene matches. Germline CDR1 and CDR2: SGHTA and FQGTGA. The length of the CDR3 is 15 residues. Here the CDR3 reads CASSSLGQSADTQYF. CDR3 sequence (DNA): TGTGCCAGCAGCTCCTTGGGACAGTCGGCAGATACGCAGTATTTT.

Ten or more counts support this clonotype. The chain links TRBV29-1 to TRBJ2-3; 9 bases fit TRBD1. CDR3 size: 13 residues. Germline V gene lookup returns CDR1 SQVTM and CDR2 ANQGSEA. J was trimmed by 5 bases and V by 4 bases; bases with no gene match: 4. CDR3 protein: CSVVRDREDTQYF. In DNA form, the CDR3 reads TGCAGCGTTGTCCGGGACAGGGAAGATACGCAGTATTTT.

The V gene is TRBV5-6, the J gene TRBJ2-5, with no clear D. This CDR3 is built from 11 residues. V lost 7 bases, J lost 4 bases, and 8 bases lay in between. Germline loops: CDR1 SGHDT, CDR2 YYEEEE. The CDR3: CASVTGETQYF. Written as DNA, the CDR3 is TGTGCCAGCGTGACCGGAGAGACCCAGTACTTC.

This clonotype was detected a few times. The chain has TRBV11-2 and TRBJ2-7, with D perhaps given as TRBD1 or TRBD2 (5 bases each). The V and J ends lost 7 bases and 1 base respectively, with 23 bases between them. Germline V lookup: CDR1 SGHAT, CDR2 FQNNGV. CDR3 length: 17 amino acids. CDR3 coding DNA: TGTGCCAGCATCTCTACAAGGGACCAACAAACGTCCTACGAGCAGTACTTC. Translated: CASISTRDQQTSYEQYF.

CDR3 loop: CAISPTSPHEQFF. As DNA, the CDR3 is TGTGCCATCAGTCCGACTAGCCCCCATGAGCAGTTCTTC. The chain couples TRBV10-3 to TRBJ2-1; 7 bases line up with TRBD2. The germline gives CDR1 ENHRY, CDR2 SYGVKD. The CDR3 is 13 residues long. The J segment lost 8 bases and the V segment lost 5 bases, leaving 6 bases of the junction unmatched.

To note about this clonotype: Compared with germline, one end of the junction differs, possibly owing to a read error. This CDR3 reads CASSESGTGGTEALF. The CDR3 nucleotides are TGCGCCAGCAGCGAATCCGGGACAGGGGGCACTGAAGCTCTCTTT. This chain links TRBV5-1 with TRBJ1-1, with 12 bases that match TRBD1. From germline, CDR1 is SGHRS and CDR2 YFSETQ. The length of the CDR3 is 15 residues. The full variable domain, in which reference TRBV5-1 and TRBJ1-1 provide the parts outside the CDR3, is KAGVTQTPRYLIKTRGQQVTLSCSPISGHRSVSWYQQTPGQGLQFLFEYFSETQRNKGNFPGRFSGRQFSNSRSEMNVSTLELGDSALYLCASSESGTGGTEALFGQGTRLTVV.